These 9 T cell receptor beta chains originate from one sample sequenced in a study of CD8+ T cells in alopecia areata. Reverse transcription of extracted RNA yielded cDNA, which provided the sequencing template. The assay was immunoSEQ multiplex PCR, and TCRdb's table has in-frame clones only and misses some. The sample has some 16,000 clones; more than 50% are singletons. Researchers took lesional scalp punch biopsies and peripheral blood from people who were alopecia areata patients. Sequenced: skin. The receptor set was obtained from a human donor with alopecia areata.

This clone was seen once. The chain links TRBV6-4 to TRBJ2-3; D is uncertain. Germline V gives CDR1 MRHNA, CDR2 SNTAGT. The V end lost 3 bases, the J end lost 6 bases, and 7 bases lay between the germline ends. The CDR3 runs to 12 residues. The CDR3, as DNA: TGTGCCAGCAGTGAACAAATGGATACGCAGTATTTT. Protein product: CASSEQMDTQYF.

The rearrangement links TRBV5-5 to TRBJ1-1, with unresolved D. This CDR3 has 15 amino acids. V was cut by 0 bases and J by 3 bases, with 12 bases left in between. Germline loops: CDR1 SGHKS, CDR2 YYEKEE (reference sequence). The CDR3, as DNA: TGTGCCAGCAGCTTGGAAGGTAACTCCTACACTGAAGCTTTCTTT. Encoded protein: CASSLEGNSYTEAFF.

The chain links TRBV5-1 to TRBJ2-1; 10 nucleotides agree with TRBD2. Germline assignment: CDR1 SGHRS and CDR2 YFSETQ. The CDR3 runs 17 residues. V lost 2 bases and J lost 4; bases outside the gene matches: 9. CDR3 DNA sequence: TGCGCCAGCAGCTTAGTAACCGGACTAGCGGAGTACAATGAGCAGTTCTTC. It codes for CASSLVTGLAEYNEQFF.

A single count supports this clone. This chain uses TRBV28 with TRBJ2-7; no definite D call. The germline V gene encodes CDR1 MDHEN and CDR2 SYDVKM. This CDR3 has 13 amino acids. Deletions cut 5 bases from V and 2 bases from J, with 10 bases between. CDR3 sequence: CASSVMTPYEQYF. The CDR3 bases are TGTGCCAGCAGTGTGATGACCCCCTACGAGCAGTACTTC.

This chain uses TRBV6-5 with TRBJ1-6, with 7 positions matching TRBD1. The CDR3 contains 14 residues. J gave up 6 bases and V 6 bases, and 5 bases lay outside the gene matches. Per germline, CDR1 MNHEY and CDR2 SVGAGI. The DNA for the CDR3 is TGTGCCAGCAGACCGACAGGGTTTAATTCACCCCTCCACTTT. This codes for CASRPTGFNSPLHF.

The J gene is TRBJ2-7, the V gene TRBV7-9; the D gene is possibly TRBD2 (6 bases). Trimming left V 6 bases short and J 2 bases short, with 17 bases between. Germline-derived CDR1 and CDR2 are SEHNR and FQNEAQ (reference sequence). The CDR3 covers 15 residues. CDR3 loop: CASRPVFWEAYEQYF. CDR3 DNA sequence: TGTGCCAGCAGGCCGGTGTTCTGGGAGGCCTACGAGCAGTACTTC.

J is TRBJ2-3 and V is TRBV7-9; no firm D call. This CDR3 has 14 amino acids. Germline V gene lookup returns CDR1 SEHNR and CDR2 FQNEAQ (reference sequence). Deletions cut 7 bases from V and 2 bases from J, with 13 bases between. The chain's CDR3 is CASIREYPTDTQYF. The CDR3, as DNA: TGTGCCAGCATTAGGGAATATCCCACAGATACGCAGTATTTT.

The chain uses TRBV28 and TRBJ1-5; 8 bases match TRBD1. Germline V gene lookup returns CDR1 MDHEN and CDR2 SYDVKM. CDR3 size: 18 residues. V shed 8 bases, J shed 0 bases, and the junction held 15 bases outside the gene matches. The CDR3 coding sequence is TGTGCCAGCGAGGGGTTTGGACAGGGAGGTTTTAGCAATCAGCCCCAGCATTTT. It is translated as CASEGFGQGGFSNQPQHF.

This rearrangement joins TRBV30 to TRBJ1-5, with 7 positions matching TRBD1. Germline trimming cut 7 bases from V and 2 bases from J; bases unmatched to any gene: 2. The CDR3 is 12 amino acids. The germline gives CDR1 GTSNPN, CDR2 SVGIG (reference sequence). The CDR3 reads CAFQGGNQPQHF. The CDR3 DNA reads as TGTGCCTTCCAGGGGGGCAATCAGCCCCAGCATTTT.